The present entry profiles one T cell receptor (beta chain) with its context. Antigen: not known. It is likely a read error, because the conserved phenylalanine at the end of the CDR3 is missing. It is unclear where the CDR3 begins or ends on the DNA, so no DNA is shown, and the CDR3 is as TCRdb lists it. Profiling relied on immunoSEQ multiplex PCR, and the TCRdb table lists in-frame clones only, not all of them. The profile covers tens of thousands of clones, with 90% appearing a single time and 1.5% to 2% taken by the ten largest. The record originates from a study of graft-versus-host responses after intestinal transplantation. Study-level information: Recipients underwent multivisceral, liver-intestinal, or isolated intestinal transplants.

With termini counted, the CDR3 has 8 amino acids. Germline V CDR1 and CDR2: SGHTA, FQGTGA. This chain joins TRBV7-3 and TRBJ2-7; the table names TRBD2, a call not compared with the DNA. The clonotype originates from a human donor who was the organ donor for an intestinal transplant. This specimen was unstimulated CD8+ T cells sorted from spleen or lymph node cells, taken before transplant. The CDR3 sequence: CASTPPTP.